This T cell receptor (beta chain) emerged from a study of cytomegalovirus exposure and HLA in healthy donors. The V and J ends lost 3 bases and 6 bases respectively, with 9 bases between them. Germline loops: CDR1 SGHTA, CDR2 FQGNSA. CDR3 length: 13 amino acids. PCR primers comprised 60 Vbeta and 13 Jbeta primers. Assay used: immunoSEQ multiplex PCR; TCRdb lists only in-frame clones, some missing. The sample includes about 120,000 clones, roughly 69% of them seen just once. The chain links TRBV7-2 to TRBJ2-1; D gene unclear. The sequencing sample was made of PBMCs. The TCR was taken from a woman aged 40 to 50 in good health and CMV-seropositive. Written as DNA, the CDR3 is TGTGCCAGCAGCTTCCCGCTGAGCAATGAGCAGTTCTTC. Amino acid sequence: CASSFPLSNEQFF. Supplemented by reference TRBV7-2 and TRBJ2-1, the full variable domain reads GAGVSQSPSNKVTEKGKDVELRCDPISGHTALYWYRQSLGQGLEFLIYFQGNSAPDKSGLPSDRFSAERTGGSVSTLTIQRTQQEDSAVYLCASSFPLSNEQFFGPGTRLTVL.